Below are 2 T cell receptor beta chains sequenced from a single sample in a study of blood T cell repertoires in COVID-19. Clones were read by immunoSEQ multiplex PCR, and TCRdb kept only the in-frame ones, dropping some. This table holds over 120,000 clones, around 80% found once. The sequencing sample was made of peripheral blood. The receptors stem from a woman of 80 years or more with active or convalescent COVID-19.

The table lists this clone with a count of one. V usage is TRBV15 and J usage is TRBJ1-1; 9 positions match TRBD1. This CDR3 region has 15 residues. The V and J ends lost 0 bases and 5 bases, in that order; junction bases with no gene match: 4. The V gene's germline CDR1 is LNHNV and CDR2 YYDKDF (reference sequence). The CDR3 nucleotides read TGTGCCACCAGCAGAGATCTGACAGGGGGGACTGAAGCTTTCTTT. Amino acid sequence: CATSRDLTGGTEAFF. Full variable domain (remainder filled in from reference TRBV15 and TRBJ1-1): DAMVIQNPRYQVTQFGKPVTLSCSQTLNHNVMYWYQQKSSQAPKLLFHYYDKDFNNEADTPDNFQSRRPNTSFCFLDIRSPGLGDTAMYLCATSRDLTGGTEAFFGQGTRLTVV.

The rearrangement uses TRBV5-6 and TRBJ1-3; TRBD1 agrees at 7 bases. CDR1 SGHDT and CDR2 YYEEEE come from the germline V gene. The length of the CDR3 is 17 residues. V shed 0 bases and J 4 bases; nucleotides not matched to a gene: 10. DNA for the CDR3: TGTGCCAGCAGCTTGGATACAGGGGCAGGTTTCGGAAACACCATATATTTT. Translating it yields CASSLDTGAGFGNTIYF.